This TCR beta chain was captured by sequencing in a study of blood T cell repertoires in COVID-19. Across the study: Material from acute and convalescent COVID-19 was sourced from the United States, Italy and Spain. From T cells, B-cell-depleted T cells, or PBMCs came the material, which was cDNA or gDNA.

A Seattle source enrolled patients during active infection and followed them longitudinally. Regarding this clone: The sample carries other DNA sequences with the same CDR3.

The ends were cut back, 3 bases at V and 11 bases at J, with 11 bases in the middle. CDR3 length: 13 amino acids. Germline V gene lookup returns CDR1 LNHDA and CDR2 SQIVND (reference sequence). Data came from immunoSEQ multiplex PCR; TCRdb stores just in-frame clones and leaves some out. The data show some 500,000 clones, with roughly 91% seen just once and 7.8% held by the top ten. The chain recombines TRBV19 with TRBJ1-6, with D unclear. The sequencing sample was made of peripheral blood. This receptor was obtained from a woman in her forties or fifties with COVID-19, enrolled during active disease. This CDR3 is CASSMEGRAPLHF. CDR3 coding DNA: TGTGCCAGTAGTATGGAAGGGAGGGCACCCCTCCACTTT.